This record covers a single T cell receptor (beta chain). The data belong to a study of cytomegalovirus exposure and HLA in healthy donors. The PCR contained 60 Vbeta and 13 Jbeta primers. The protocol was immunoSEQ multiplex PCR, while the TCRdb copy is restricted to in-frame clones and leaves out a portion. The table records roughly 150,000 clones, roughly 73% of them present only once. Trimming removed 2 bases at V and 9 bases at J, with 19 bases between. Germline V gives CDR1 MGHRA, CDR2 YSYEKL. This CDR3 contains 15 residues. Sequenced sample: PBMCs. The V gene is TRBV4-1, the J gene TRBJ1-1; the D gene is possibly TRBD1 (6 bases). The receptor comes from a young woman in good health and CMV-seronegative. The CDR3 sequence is CASSQREGGNRKAFF. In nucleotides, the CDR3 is TGCGCCAGCAGCCAAAGGGAGGGGGGAAACAGGAAAGCTTTCTTT.